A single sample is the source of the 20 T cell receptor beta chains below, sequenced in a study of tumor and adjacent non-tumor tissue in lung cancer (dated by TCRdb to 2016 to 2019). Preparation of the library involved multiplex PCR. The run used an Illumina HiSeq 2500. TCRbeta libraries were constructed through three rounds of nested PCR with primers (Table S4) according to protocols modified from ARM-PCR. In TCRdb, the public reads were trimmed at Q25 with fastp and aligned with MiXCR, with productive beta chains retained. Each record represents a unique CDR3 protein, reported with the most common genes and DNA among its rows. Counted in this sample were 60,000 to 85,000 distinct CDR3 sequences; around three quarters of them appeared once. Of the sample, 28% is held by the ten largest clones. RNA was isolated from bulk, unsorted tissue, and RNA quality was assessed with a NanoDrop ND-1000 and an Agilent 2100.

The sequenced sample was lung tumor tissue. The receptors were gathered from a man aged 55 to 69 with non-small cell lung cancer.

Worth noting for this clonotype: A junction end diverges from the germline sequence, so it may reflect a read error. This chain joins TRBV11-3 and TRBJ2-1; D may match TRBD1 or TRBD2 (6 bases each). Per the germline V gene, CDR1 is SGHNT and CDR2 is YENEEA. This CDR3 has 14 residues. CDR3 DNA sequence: TGTGCCATCAGCCCAGGGGAGGAGGGCAATGAGCAGTTCTTC. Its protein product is CAISPGEEGNEQFF.

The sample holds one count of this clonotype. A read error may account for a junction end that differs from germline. The CDR3, as DNA: TGCAGCGTTGCAGGGGGCAGGAGTCAGCCCCAACATTTT. Its protein product is CSVAGGRSQPQHF. This chain connects TRBV29-1 to TRBJ1-5; 8 positions agree with TRBD1. The CDR3 length is 13 residues. Germline values: CDR1 SQVTM, CDR2 ANQGSEA.

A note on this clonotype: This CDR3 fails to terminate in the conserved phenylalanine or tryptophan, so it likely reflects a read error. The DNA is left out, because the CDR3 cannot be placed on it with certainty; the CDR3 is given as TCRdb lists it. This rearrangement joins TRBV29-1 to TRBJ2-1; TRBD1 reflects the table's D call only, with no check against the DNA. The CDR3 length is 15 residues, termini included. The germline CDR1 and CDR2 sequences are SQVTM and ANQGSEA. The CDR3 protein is CSVDPYTGSSVEHFS.

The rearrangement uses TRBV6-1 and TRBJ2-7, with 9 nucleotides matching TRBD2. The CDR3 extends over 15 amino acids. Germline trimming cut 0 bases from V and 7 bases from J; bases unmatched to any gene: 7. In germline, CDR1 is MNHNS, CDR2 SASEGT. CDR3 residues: CASSEAAGGRGEQYF. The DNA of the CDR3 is TGTGCCAGCAGTGAAGCGGCTGGCGGGAGGGGGGAGCAGTACTTC.

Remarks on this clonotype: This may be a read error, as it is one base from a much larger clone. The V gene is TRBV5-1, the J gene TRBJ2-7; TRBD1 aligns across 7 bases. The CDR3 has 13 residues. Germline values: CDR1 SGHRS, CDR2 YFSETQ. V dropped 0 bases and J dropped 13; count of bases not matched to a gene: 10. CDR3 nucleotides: TGCGCCAGCAGCTTGGACAGAAGGGACAGTATATACTTC. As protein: CASSLDRRDSIYF.

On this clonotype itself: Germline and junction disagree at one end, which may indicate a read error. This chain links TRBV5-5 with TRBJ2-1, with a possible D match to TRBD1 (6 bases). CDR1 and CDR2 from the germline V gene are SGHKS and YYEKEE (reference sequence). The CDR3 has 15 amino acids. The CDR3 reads CTSSLVQGRYNEQFF. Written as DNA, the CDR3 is TGTACCAGCAGCTTGGTGCAGGGGCGGTACAATGAACAGTTCTTC.

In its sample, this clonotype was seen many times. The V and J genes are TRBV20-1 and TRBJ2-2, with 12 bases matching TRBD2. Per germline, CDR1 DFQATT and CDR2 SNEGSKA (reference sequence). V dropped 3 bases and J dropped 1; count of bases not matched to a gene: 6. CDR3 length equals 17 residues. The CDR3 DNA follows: TGCAGTGCTAGGGACCTAGCGGGGGGGGTGAACACCGGGGAGCTGTTTTTT. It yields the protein CSARDLAGGVNTGELFF.

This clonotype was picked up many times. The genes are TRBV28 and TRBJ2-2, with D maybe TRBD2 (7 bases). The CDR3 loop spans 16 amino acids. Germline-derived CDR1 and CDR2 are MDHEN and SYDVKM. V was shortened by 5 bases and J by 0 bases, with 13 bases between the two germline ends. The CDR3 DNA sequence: TGTGCCAGCAGTCCGCCGGGGGGCCCGAACACCGGGGAGCTGTTTTTT. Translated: CASSPPGGPNTGELFF.

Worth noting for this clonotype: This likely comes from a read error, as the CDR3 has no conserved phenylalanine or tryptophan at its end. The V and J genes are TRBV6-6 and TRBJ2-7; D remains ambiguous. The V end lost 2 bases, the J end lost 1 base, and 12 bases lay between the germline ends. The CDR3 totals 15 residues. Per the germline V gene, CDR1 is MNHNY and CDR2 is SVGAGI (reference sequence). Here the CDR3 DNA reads TGTGCCAGCAGTTACCTTCAGCCCGATTCCTACGAGCAGTACTTA. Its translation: CASSYLQPDSYEQYL.

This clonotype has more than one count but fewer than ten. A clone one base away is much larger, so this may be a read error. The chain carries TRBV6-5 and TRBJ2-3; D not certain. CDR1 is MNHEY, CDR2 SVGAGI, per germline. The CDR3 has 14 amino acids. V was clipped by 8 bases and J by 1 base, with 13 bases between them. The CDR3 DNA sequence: TGTGCCAGCTCCCACCGAGCAGGCACAGATACGCAGTATTTT. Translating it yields CASSHRAGTDTQYF.

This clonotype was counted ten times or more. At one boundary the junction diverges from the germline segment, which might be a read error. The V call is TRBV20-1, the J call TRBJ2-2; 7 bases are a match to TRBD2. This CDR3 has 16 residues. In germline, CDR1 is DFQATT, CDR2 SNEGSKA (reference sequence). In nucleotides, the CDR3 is TGCAGTGATACTTTAGAGGGAGGGCAGGAGAAAGGGGAGATGTTTTTT. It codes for CSDTLEGGQEKGEMFF.

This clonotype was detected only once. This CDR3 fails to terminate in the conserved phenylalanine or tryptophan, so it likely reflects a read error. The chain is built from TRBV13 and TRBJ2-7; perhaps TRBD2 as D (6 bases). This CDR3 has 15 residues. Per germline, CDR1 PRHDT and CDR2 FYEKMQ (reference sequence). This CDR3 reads CASITIAVRPDDQYL. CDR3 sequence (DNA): TGTGCCAGCATTACGATAGCGGTGCGCCCCGACGATCAGTACTTA.

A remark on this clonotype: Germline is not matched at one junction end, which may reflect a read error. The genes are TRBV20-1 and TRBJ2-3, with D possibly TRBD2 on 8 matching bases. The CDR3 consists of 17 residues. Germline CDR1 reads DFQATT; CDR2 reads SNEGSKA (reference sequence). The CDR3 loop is CSAIPEGASGWTNTQYF. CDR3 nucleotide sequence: TGCAGTGCTATCCCTGAGGGGGCTAGCGGGTGGACAAATACACAGTATTTT.

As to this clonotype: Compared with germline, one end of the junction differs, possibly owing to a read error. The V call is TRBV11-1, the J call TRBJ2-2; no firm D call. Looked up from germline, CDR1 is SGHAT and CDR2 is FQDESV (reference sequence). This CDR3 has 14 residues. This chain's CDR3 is CASSYSSGTRELFF. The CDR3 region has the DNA TGCGCCAGCAGCTATAGTAGTGGCACCAGGGAGCTGTTTTTT.

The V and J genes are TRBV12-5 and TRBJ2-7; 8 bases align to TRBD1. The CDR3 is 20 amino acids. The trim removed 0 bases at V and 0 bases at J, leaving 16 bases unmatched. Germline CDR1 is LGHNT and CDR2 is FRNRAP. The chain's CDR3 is CASGLVPGTGRLFDSYEQYF. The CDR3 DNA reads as TGTGCTAGTGGTTTGGTACCCGGGACAGGACGATTATTCGACTCCTACGAGCAGTACTTC.

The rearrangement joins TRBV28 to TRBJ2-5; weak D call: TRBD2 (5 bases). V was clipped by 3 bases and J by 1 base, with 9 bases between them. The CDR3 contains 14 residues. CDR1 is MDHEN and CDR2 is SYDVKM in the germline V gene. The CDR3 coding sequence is TGTGCCAGCAGTTTCAAGAGCGGCCAAGAGACCCAGTACTTC. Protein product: CASSFKSGQETQYF.

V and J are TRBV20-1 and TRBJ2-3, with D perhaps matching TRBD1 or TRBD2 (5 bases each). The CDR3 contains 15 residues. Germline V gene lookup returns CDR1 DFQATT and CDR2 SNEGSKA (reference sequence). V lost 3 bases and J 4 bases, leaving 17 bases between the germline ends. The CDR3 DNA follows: TGCAGTGCTAGTGGGTCTAGAGGGACGCCAGATACGCAGTATTTT. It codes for CSASGSRGTPDTQYF.

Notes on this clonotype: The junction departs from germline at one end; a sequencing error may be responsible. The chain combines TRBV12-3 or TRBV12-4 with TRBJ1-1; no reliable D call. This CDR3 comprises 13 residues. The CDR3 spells CASSLSRSNEALF. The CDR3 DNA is TGTGCCAGCAGCTTATCCAGGAGTAATGAAGCTCTCTTT.

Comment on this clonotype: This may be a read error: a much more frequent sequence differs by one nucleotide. In DNA, the CDR3 is TGCAGTGCTAGCCCACAGGGGAGCGCCCAAGCTTTCTTT. It yields the protein CSASPQGSAQAFF. The chain links TRBV20-1 to TRBJ1-1; the match to TRBD1 covers 7 bases. In germline, CDR1 is DFQATT, CDR2 SNEGSKA (reference sequence). This CDR3 has 13 residues. V trimming: 3 bases; J trimming: 9 bases; junction bases outside the gene matches: 10.

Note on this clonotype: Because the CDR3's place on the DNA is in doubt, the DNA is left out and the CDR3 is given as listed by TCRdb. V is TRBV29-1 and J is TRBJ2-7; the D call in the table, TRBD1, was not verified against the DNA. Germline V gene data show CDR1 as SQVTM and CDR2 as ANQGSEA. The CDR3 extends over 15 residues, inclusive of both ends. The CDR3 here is CSVVGRGADSYEQCF.